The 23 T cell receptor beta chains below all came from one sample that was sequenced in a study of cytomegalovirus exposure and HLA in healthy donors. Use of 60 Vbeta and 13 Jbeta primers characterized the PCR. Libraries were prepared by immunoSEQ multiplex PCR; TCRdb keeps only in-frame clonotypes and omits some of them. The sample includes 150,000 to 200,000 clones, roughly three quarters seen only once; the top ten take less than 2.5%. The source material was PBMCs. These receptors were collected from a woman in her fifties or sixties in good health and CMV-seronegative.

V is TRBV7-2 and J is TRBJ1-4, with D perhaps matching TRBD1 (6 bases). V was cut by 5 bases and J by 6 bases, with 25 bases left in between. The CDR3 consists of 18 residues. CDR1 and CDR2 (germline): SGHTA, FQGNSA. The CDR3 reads CASSPSDVGGVADEKLFF. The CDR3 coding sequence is TGTGCCAGCAGCCCATCAGATGTAGGGGGGGTAGCGGATGAAAAACTGTTTTTT.

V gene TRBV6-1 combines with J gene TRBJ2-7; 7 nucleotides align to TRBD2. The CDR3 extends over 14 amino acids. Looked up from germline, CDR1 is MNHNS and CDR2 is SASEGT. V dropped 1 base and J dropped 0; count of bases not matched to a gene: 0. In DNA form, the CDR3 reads TGTGCCAGCAGTGAAGGCGGGAGCTCCTACGAGCAGTACTTC. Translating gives CASSEGGSSYEQYF.

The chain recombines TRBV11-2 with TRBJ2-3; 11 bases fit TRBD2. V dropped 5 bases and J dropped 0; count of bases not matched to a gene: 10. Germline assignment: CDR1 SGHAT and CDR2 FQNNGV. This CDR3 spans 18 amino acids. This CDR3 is CASSPGTSGPISTDTQYF. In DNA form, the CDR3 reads TGTGCCAGCAGCCCGGGGACTAGCGGACCGATTAGCACAGATACGCAGTATTTT.

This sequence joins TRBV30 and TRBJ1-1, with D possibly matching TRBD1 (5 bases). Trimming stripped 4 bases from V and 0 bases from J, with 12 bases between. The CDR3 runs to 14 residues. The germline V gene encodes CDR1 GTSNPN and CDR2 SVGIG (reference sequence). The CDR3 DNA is TGTGCCTGGACCCAGACAGTTATGAACACTGAAGCTTTCTTT. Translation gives CAWTQTVMNTEAFF. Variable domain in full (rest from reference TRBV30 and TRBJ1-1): SQTIHQWPATLVQPVGSPLSLECTVEGTSNPNLYWYRQAAGRGLQLLFYSVGIGQISSEVPQNLSASRPQDRQFILSSKKLLLSDSGFYLCAWTQTVMNTEAFFGQGTRLTVV.

CDR3 residues: CASSLEQGWGGYTF. Written as DNA, the CDR3 is TGTGCCAGCAGCTTAGAACAGGGCTGGGGCGGCTACACCTTC. The J gene is TRBJ1-2, the V gene TRBV7-8, with D perhaps matching TRBD1 (6 bases). V was shortened by 1 base and J by 8 bases, with 14 bases between the two germline ends. This CDR3 region has 14 residues. Germline values: CDR1 SGHVS, CDR2 FQNEAQ. The variable domain in full, completed from reference TRBV7-8 and TRBJ1-2, reads GAGVSQSPRYKVAKRGQDVALRCDPISGHVSLFWYQQALGQGPEFLTYFQNEAQLDKSGLPSDRFFAERPEGSVSTLKIQRTQQEDSAVYLCASSLEQGWGGYTFGSGTRLTVV.

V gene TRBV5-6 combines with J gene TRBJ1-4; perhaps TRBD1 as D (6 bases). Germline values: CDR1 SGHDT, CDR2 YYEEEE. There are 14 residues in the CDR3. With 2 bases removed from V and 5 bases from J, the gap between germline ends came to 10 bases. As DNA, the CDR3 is TGTGCCAGCAGCTTACAGGGTTTAAATGAAAAACTGTTTTTT. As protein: CASSLQGLNEKLFF.

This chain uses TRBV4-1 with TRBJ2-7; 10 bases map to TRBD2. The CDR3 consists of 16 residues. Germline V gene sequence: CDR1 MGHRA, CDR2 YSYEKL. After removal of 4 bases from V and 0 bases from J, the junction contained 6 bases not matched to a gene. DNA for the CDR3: TGCGCCAGCAGCCGACTAGCGGGTCTGTCCTCCTACGAGCAGTACTTC. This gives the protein CASSRLAGLSSYEQYF.

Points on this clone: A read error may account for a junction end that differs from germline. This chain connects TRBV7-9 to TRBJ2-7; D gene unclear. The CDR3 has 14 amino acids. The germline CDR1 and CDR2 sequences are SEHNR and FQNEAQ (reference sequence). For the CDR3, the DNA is TGTTCCAGCAGCTTAGGGCAGGTGGAACACGAGCAGTACTTC. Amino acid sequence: CSSSLGQVEHEQYF.

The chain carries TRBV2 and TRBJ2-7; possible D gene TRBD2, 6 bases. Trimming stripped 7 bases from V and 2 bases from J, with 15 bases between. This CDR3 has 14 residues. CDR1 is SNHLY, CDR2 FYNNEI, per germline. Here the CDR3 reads CASTEGRGTYEQYF. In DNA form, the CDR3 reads TGTGCCAGCACGGAGGGACGGGGAACCTACGAGCAGTACTTC.

The CDR3: CASRRQGVYEQYF. The CDR3 nucleotides are TGCGCCAGCAGAAGACAGGGGGTCTACGAGCAGTACTTC. The rearrangement joins TRBV5-1 to TRBJ2-7, with 9 nucleotides matching TRBD1. CDR1 SGHRS and CDR2 YFSETQ come from the germline V gene. The V gene end was trimmed by 5 bases and the J gene end by 3 bases; junction bases not matched to a gene: 3. The CDR3 extends over 13 amino acids.

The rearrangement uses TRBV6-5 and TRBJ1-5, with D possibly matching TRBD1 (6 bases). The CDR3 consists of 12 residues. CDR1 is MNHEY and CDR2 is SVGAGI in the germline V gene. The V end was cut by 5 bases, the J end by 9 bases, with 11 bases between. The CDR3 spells CASSEQGRPQHF. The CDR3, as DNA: TGTGCCAGCAGTGAACAGGGAAGGCCCCAGCATTTT.

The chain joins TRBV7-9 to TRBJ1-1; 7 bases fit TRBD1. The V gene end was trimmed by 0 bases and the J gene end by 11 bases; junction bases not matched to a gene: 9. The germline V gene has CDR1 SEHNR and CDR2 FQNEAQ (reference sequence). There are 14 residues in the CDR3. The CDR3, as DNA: TGTGCCAGCAGCTTAGCTGATCTGACAGGGAACGCTTTCTTT. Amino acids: CASSLADLTGNAFF.

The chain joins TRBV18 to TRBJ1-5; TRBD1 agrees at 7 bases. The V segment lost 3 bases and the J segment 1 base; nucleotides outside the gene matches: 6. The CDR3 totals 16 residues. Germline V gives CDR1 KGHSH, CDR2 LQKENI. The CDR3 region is CASSPSGQTSNQPQHF. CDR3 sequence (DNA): TGTGCCAGCTCACCGTCGGGACAGACCAGCAATCAGCCCCAGCATTTT.

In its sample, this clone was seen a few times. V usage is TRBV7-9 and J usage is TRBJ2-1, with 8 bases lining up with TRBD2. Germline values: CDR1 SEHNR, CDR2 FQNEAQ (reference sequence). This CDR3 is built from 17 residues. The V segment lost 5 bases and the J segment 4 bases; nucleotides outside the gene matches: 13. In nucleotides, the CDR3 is TGTGCCAGCAGCCCCCCTCTCAGACTAGCGACTTACAATGAGCAGTTCTTC. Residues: CASSPPLRLATYNEQFF.

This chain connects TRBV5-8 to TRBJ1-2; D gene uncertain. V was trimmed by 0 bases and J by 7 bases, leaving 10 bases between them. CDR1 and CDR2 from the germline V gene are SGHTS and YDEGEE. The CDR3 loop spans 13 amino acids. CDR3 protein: CASSLAGIGGYTF. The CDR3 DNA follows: TGTGCCAGCAGCTTGGCCGGGATTGGTGGCTACACCTTC.

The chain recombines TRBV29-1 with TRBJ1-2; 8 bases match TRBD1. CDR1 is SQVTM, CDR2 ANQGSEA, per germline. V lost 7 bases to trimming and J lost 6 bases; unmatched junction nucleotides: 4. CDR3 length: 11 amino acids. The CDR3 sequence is CSGGQGNGYTF. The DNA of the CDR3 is TGCAGCGGCGGACAGGGAAATGGCTACACCTTC.

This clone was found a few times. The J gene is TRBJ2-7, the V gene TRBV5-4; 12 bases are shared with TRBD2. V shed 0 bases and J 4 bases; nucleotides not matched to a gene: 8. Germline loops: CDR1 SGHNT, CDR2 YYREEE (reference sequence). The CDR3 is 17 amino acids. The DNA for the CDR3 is TGTGCCAGCAGCTTGGTTGCTCTAGCGGGAGGGCCTTACGAGCAGTACTTC. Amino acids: CASSLVALAGGPYEQYF.

CDR3 protein: CASSRLAGGFEAFF. CDR3 nucleotides: TGTGCCAGCAGCAGACTCGCCGGCGGCTTTGAAGCTTTCTTT. This chain links TRBV25-1 with TRBJ1-1, with D unclear. V lost 6 bases to trimming and J lost 7 bases, with 18 bases between them. The V gene's germline CDR1 is MGHDK and CDR2 SYGVNS. The CDR3 runs 14 residues. Looking up the rest from reference TRBV25-1 and TRBJ1-1 gives the full variable domain: EADIYQTPRYLVIGTGKKITLECSQTMGHDKMYWYQQDPGMELHLIHYSYGVNSTEKGDLSSESTVSRIRTEHFPLTLESARPSHTSQYLCASSRLAGGFEAFFGQGTRLTVV.

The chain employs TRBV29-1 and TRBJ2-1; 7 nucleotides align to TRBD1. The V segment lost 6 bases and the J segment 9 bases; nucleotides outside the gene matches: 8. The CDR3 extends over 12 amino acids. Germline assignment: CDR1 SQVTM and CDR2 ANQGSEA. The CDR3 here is CSVERGQSEQFF. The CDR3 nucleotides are TGCAGCGTCGAAAGGGGGCAGAGTGAGCAGTTCTTC.

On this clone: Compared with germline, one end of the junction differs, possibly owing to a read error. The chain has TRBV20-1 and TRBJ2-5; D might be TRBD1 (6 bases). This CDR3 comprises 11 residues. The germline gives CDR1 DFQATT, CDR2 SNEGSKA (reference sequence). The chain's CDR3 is CSASSPGQTNF. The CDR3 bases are TGCAGTGCTAGCAGTCCGGGACAAACGAACTTC.

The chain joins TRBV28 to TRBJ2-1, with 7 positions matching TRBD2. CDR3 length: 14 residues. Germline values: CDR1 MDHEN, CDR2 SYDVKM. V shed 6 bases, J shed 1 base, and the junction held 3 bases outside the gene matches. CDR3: CASRGRGSYNEQFF. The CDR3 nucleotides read TGTGCCAGCAGGGGGAGGGGTTCCTACAATGAGCAGTTCTTC.

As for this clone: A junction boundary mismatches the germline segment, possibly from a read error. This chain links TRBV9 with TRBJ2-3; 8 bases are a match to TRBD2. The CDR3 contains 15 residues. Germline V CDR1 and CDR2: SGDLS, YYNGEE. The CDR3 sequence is CAISVAGRDTDTQYF. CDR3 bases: TGTGCCATCAGCGTAGCCGGGAGGGACACAGATACGCAGTATTTT.

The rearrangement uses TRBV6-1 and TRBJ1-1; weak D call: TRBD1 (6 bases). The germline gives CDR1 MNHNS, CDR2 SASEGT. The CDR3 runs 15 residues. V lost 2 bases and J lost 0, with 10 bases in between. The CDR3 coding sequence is TGTGCCAGCAGTGAAAGGGGGAGCCTGAACACTGAAGCTTTCTTT. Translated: CASSERGSLNTEAFF.